One and the same sample provided the 10 T cell receptor beta chains below, sequenced in a study of early T cells in non-severe SARS-CoV-2 infection. TCRdb analysed the 5' RACE reads with MiXCR anew, one entry per CDR3 protein. The table has around 60,000 distinct CDR3 sequences, roughly a tenth seen once. Sequencing was done on a sample of whole blood. The receptors originated from an adult who was a healthcare worker with PCR-confirmed SARS-CoV-2 infection or an uninfected control (not recorded which).

This clonotype showed up just a few times. The gene calls are TRBV5-6 and TRBJ2-3; 9 nucleotides match TRBD2. Germline V gives CDR1 SGHDT, CDR2 YYEEEE. With V trimmed by 5 bases and J by 0 bases, 4 bases remained unmatched. The CDR3 sequence is 15 residues long. This CDR3 reads CASRPTSGSTDTQYF. The CDR3 DNA follows: TGTGCCAGCAGGCCTACTAGCGGGAGCACAGATACGCAGTATTTT.

This clonotype was counted a few times. This sequence joins TRBV3-1 and TRBJ2-5; TRBD2 matches at 9 bases. The J segment lost 5 bases and the V segment lost 0 bases, leaving 7 bases of the junction unmatched. Germline-derived CDR1 and CDR2 are LGHDT and YNNKEL (reference sequence). The CDR3 runs 16 residues. CDR3 protein: CASSQDFNSGSETQYF. CDR3 DNA: TGTGCCAGCAGCCAAGATTTTAATAGCGGGAGTGAGACCCAGTACTTC.

At least ten counts were recorded for this clonotype. The chain has TRBV6-1 and TRBJ2-1; no firm D call. The CDR3 sequence is 15 residues long. Per the germline V gene, CDR1 is MNHNS and CDR2 is SASEGT. V lost 4 bases and J lost 2, with 12 bases in between. In DNA, the CDR3 is TGTGCCAGCAGTGGTCTCAGCTATACCTACAATGAGCAGTTCTTC. Its translation: CASSGLSYTYNEQFF.

This clonotype was detected a few times. The V call is TRBV12-3 or TRBV12-4, the J call TRBJ2-5; maybe TRBD1 (6 bases). V was trimmed by 5 bases and J by 10 bases, leaving 20 bases between them. The CDR3 is made up of 14 amino acids. CDR3 sequence: CASSPGQSPRDQYF. The CDR3 DNA sequence: TGTGCCAGCAGTCCAGGACAGAGCCCTCGGGACCAGTACTTC.

The chain recombines TRBV5-4 with TRBJ1-2; unclear D gene. The germline V gene encodes CDR1 SGHNT and CDR2 YYREEE (reference sequence). The V gene lost 0 bases and the J gene lost 2 bases, with 2 bases spanning the gap. The CDR3 is made up of 12 amino acids. CDR3 loop: CASSLDNYGYTF. The CDR3 region has the DNA TGTGCCAGCAGCTTGGACAACTATGGCTACACCTTC. The full variable domain, rest sourced from reference TRBV5-4 and TRBJ1-2, is ETGVTQSPTHLIKTRGQQVTLRCSSQSGHNTVSWYQQALGQGPQFIFQYYREEENGRGNFPPRFSGLQFPNYSSELNVNALELDDSALYLCASSLDNYGYTFGSGTRLTVV.

This clonotype has just a few counts. The chain has TRBV20-1 and TRBJ2-5; 9 bases are shared with TRBD2. From germline, CDR1 is DFQATT and CDR2 SNEGSKA (reference sequence). The CDR3 extends over 15 amino acids. V was pared by 5 bases and J by 3 bases, with 10 bases of the junction left unmatched. The CDR3 region has the DNA TGCAGTGCTCCCCCCGGCGCGGGAGGGAAAGAGACCCAGTACTTC. Translated, it gives CSAPPGAGGKETQYF.

This clonotype was seen ten or more times. The chain is built from TRBV10-3 and TRBJ1-2, with D hard to call. CDR1 ENHRY and CDR2 SYGVKD come from the germline V gene. The ends were cut back, 0 bases at V and 7 bases at J, with 12 bases in the middle. The CDR3 consists of 14 residues. The CDR3 DNA reads as TGTGCCATCAGTGAGTCAGCGGGGTCGGGTGGCTACACCTTC. Its translation: CAISESAGSGGYTF.

The chain links TRBV7-9 to TRBJ1-1; D not certain. In germline, CDR1 is SEHNR, CDR2 FQNEAQ (reference sequence). Trimming removed 7 bases from V and 8 bases from J, with 14 bases in between. This CDR3 is 12 amino acids long. CDR3 in amino acids: CASNSGELEAFF. CDR3 nucleotides: TGTGCCAGCAACTCCGGGGAGTTAGAAGCTTTCTTT. The full variable domain, with the rest looked up from reference TRBV7-9 and TRBJ1-1, is DTGVSQNPRHKITKRGQNVTFRCDPISEHNRLYWYRQTLGQGPEFLTYFQNEAQLEKSRLLSDRFSAERPKGSFSTLEIQRTEQGDSAMYLCASNSGELEAFFGQGTRLTVV.

The table lists this clonotype with many counts. V gene TRBV12-3 or TRBV12-4 combines with J gene TRBJ1-1; D is possibly TRBD1 (5 bases). V gave up 7 bases and J gave up 0 bases, with 12 bases separating them. The CDR3 totals 14 residues. For the CDR3, the DNA is TGTGCCAGCACTCGGGGGGTCATGAACACTGAAGCTTTCTTT. This codes for CASTRGVMNTEAFF.

This clonotype has a handful of counts. V and J are TRBV29-1 and TRBJ2-3, with TRBD1 matching 12 bases. V gave up 7 bases and J gave up 3 bases; unmatched junction bases: 5. There are 14 residues in the CDR3. Germline V gene sequence: CDR1 SQVTM, CDR2 ANQGSEA. The CDR3 reads CSAGTGGLTDTQYF. As DNA, the CDR3 is TGCAGCGCAGGGACAGGGGGCTTGACAGATACGCAGTATTTT.